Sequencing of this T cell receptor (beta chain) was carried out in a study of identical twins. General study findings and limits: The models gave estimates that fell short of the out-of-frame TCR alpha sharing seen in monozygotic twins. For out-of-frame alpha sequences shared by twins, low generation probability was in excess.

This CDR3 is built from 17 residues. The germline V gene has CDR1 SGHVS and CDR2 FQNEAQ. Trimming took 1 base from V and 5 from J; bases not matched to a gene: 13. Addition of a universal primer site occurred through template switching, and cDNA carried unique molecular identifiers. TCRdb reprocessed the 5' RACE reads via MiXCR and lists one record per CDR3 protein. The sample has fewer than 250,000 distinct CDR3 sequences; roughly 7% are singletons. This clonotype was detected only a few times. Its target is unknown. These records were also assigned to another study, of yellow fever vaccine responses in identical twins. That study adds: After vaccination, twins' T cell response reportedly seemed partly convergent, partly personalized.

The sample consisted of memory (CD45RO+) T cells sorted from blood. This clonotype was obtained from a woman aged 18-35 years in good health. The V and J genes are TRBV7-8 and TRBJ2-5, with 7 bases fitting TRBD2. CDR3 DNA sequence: TGTGCCAGCAGCTTAGGGGGGGGGATACTCGCGAGGGAGACCCAGTACTTC. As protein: CASSLGGGILARETQYF.